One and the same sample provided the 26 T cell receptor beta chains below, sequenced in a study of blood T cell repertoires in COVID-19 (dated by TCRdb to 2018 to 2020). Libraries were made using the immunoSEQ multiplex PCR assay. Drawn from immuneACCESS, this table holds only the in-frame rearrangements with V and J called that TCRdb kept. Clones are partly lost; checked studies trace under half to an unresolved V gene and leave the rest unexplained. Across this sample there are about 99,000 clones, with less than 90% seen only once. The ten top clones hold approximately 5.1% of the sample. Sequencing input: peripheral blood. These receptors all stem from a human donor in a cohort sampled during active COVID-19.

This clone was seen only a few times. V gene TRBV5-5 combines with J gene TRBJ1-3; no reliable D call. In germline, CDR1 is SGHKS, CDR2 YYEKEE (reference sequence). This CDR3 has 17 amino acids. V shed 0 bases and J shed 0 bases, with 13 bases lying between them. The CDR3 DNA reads TGTGCCAGCAGCTTGGAGGGAGGGCAGATCTCTGGAAACACCATATATTTT. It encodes CASSLEGGQISGNTIYF.

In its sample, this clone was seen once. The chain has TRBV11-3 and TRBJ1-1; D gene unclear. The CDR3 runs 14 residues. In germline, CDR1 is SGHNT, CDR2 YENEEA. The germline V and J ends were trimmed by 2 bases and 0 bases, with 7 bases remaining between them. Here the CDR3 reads CASSLRGMNTEAFF. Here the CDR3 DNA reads TGTGCCAGCAGCTTAAGAGGGATGAACACTGAAGCTTTCTTT. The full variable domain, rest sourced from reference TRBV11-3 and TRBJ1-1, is EAGVVQSPRYKIIEKKQPVAFWCNPISGHNTLYWYLQNLGQGPELLIRYENEEAVDDSQLPKDRFSAERLKGVDSTLKIQPAELGDSAVYLCASSLRGMNTEAFFGQGTRLTVV.

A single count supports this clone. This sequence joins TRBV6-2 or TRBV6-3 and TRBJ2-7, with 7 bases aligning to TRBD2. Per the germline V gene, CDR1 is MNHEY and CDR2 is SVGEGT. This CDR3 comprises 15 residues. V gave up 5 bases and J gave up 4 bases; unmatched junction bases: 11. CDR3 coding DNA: TGTGCCAGCAGTGCAGGGAGGGCCACGAATTACGAGCAGTACTTC. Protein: CASSAGRATNYEQYF.

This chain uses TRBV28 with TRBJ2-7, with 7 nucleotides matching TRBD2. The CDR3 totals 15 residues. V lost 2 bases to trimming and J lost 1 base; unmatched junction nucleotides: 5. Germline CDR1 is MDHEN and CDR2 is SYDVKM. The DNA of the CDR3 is TGTGCCAGCAGTTTAATCGGCGGGAGTTCCTACGAGCAGTACTTC. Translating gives CASSLIGGSSYEQYF.

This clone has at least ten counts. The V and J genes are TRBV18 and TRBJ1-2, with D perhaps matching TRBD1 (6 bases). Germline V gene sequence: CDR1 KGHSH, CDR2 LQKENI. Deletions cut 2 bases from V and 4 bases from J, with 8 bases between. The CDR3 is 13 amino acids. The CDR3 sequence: CASSPRTAYGYTF. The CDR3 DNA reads TGTGCCAGCTCACCAAGGACAGCCTATGGCTACACCTTC.

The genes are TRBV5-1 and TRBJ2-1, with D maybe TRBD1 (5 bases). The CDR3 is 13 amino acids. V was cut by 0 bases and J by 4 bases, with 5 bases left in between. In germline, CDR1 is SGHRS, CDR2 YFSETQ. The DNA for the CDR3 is TGCGCCAGCAGCTTGGACAGGTACAATGAGCAGTTCTTC. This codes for CASSLDRYNEQFF.

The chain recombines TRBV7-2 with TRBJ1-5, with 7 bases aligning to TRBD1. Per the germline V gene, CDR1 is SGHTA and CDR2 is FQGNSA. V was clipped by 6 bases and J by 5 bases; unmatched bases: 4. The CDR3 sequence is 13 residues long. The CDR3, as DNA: TGTGCCAGCAGGGGGGACAGTCATCAGCCCCAGCATTTT. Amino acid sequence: CASRGDSHQPQHF.

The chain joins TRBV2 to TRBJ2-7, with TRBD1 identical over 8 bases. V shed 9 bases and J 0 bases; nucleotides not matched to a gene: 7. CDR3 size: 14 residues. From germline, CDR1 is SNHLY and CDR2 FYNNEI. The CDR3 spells CASILGTGSYEQYF. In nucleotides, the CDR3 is TGTGCCAGTATCCTAGGGACAGGCTCCTACGAGCAGTACTTC.

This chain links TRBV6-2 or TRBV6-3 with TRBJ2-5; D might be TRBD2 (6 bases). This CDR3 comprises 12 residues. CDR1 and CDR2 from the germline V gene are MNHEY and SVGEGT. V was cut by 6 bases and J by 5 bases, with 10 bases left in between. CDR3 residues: CASSRGRETQYF. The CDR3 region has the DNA TGTGCCAGCAGCCGTGGGAGGGAGACCCAGTACTTC.

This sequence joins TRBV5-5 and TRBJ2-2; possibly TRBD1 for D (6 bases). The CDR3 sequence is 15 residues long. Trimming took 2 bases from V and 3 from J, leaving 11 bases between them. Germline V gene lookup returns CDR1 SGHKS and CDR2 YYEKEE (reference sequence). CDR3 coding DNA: TGTGCCAGCAGCTTTCAGGACAGACACACCGGGGAGCTGTTTTTT. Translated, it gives CASSFQDRHTGELFF.

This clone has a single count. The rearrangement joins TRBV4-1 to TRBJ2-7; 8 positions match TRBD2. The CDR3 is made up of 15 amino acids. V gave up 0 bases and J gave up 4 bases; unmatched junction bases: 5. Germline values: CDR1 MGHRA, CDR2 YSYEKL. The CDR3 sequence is CASSQDPAGVYEQYF. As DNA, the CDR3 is TGCGCCAGCAGCCAAGATCCAGCGGGAGTGTACGAGCAGTACTTC.

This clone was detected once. The CDR3 bases are TGTGCCAGCTCACGATCGACAGAAGATTACTATGGCTACACCTTC. Translating gives CASSRSTEDYYGYTF. V and J are TRBV18 and TRBJ1-2, with TRBD1 as a possible D gene (5 bases). V was cut by 4 bases and J by 3 bases, with 15 bases left in between. The CDR3 is 15 residues long. Germline values: CDR1 KGHSH, CDR2 LQKENI.

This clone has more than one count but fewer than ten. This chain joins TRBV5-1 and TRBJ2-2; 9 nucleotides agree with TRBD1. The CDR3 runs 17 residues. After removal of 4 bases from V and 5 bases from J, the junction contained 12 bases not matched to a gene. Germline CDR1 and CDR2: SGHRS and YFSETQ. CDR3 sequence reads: CASSRGPQGASTGELFF. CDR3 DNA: TGCGCCAGCAGCCGCGGCCCACAGGGGGCAAGTACCGGGGAGCTGTTTTTT.

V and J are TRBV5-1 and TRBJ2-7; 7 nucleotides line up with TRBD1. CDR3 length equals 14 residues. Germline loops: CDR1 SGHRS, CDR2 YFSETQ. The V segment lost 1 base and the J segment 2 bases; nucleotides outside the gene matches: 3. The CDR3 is CASSLIQGAYEQYF. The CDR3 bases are TGCGCCAGCAGCTTGATTCAGGGGGCCTACGAGCAGTACTTC.

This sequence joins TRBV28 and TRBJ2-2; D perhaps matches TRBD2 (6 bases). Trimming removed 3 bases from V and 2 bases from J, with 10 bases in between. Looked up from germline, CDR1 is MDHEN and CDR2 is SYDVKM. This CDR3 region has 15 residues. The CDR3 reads CASSLGLFNTGELFF. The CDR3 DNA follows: TGTGCCAGCAGTTTGGGACTCTTTAACACCGGGGAGCTGTTTTTT.

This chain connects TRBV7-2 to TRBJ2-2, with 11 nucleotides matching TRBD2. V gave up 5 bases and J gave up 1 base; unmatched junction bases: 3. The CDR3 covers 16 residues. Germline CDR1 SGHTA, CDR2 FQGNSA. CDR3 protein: CASSPLAGGNTGELFF. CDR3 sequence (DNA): TGTGCCAGCAGCCCTCTAGCGGGGGGGAACACCGGGGAGCTGTTTTTT.

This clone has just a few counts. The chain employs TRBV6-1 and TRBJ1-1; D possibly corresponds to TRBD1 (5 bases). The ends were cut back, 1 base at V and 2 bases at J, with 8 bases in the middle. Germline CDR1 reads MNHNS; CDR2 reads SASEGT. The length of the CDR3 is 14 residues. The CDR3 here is CASSEGQGNTEAFF. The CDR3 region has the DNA TGTGCCAGCAGTGAAGGGCAGGGCAACACTGAAGCTTTCTTT.

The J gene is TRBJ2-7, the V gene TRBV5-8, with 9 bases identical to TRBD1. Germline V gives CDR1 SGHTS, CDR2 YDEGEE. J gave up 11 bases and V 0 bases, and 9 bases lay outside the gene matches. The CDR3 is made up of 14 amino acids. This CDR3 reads CASSLAQGTGWEYF. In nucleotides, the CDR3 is TGTGCCAGCAGCTTGGCCCAGGGGACAGGGTGGGAGTACTTC.

The CDR3 DNA sequence: TGTGCCAGCAGTTATGGGGGCCACACAGATACGCAGTATTTT. Translation: CASSYGGHTDTQYF. The chain carries TRBV6-5 and TRBJ2-3, with D possibly matching TRBD1 (6 bases). The V end lost 3 bases, the J end lost 2 bases, and 9 bases lay between the germline ends. The V gene's germline CDR1 is MNHEY and CDR2 SVGAGI. The length of the CDR3 is 14 residues.

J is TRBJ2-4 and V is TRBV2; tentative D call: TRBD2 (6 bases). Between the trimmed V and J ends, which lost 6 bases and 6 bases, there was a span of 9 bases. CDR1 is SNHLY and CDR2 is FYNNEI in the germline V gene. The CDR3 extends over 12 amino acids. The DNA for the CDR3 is TGTGCCAGCAGCCAGGGAGGAAACATTCAGTACTTC. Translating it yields CASSQGGNIQYF.

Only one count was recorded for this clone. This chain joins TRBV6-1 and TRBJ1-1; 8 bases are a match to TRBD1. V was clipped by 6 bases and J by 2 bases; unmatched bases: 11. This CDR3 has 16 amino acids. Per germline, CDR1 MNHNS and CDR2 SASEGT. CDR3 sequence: CASRETGTGANTEAFF. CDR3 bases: TGTGCCAGCAGGGAAACCGGGACAGGAGCTAACACTGAAGCTTTCTTT.

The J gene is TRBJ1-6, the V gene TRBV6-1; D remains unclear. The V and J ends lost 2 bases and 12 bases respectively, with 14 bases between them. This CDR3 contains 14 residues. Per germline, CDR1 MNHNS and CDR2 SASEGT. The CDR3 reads CASSELTQRKPLHF. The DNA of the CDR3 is TGTGCCAGCAGTGAATTGACACAGAGAAAACCCCTCCACTTT.

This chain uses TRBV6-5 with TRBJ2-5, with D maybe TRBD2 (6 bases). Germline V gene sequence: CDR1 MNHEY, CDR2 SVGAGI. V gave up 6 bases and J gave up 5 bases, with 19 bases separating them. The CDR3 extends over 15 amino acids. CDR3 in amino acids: CASRPTPGGMETQYF. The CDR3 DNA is TGTGCCAGCAGACCCACTCCCGGGGGAATGGAGACCCAGTACTTC.

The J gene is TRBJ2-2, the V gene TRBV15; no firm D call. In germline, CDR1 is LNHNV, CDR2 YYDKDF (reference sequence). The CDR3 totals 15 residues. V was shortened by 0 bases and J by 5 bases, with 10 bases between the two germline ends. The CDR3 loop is CATSRDGADTGELFF. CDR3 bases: TGTGCCACCAGCAGAGATGGCGCGGATACCGGGGAGCTGTTTTTT.

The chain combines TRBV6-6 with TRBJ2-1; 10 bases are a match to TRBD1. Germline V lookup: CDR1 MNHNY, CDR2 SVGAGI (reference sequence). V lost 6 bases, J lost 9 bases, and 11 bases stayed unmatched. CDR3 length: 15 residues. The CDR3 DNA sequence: TGTGCCAGCAGGGAACCGGGACAGGGGTCCGGTGAGCAGTTCTTC. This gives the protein CASREPGQGSGEQFF.

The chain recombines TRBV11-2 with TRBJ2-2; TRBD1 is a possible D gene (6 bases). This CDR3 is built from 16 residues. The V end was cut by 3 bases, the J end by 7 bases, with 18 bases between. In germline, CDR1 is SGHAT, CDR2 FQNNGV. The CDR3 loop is CASSFRGGRGFGELFF. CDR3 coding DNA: TGTGCCAGCAGCTTCAGAGGCGGCAGGGGTTTCGGGGAGCTGTTTTTT.